This TCR beta chain is from a study of blood T cell repertoires in COVID-19. Study background: The cDNA or gDNA used as material had been derived from T cells, B-cell-depleted T cells, or PBMCs.

Enrollees, about 18 to 89 years old, lived in 24 US areas. Self-reported history from a screening survey and questionnaire set each donor's cohort. Trimming took 4 bases from V and 5 from J; bases not matched to a gene: 10. The CDR3 extends over 15 amino acids. CDR1 and CDR2 (germline): SGHDN, FVKESK. In the authors' methods: Reference gene primer amplification gave estimated nucleated cell counts. The data were produced by immunoSEQ multiplex PCR, yet TCRdb's version contains in-frame clones alone and is incomplete. V and J calls and clone size are as listed in that table; D and trimming were resolved from the DNA. The data hold around 400,000 clones, with about nine tenths observed a single time.

Sequencing was performed on PBMCs or T cells enriched from blood (not recorded which). The chain couples TRBV14 to TRBJ2-5, with TRBD2 matching over 7 bases. The sequence was obtained from a woman aged 35 to 49 who had been exposed to COVID-19. The CDR3 DNA sequence: TGTGCCAGCAGCCTCCGGGACTACTTTATGGAGACCCAGTACTTC. Protein product: CASSLRDYFMETQYF.